This T cell receptor (beta chain) was obtained from a study of Graves' ophthalmopathy and Graves' hyperthyroidism. Someone took the PBMCs out of approximately 10 ml of fresh peripheral blood. Study outcomes and limitations: Also, most clonotypes expanded in the thyroid above 0.001 frequency appeared in blood. Stable hyperthyroidism and ophthalmopathy were told apart by a 13-signature model, which achieved about 88% sensitivity and roughly 80% specificity.

The CDR3 runs to 15 residues. Deletions cut 6 bases from V and 6 bases from J, with 20 bases between. Per the germline V gene, CDR1 is DFQATT and CDR2 is SNEGSKA (reference sequence). Worth noting for this clonotype: Its antigen is not identified.

RNA transcripts were the template, and TCR beta CDR3 regions were amplified from them. The library came from an HTBI-primed first-round RT-PCR and a second-round multiplex PCR. MiXCR, run by TCRdb on the multiplex PCR reads, gives a single entry per CDR3 protein. The sample lists approximately 45,000 distinct CDR3 sequences, around 50% occurring once. The sequenced sample was peripheral blood. The V gene is TRBV20-1, the J gene TRBJ2-2; D might be TRBD1 (5 bases). This sequence originates from an adult man with Graves' ophthalmopathy. This chain's CDR3 is CSASKTSVQAGELFF. CDR3 DNA sequence: TGCAGTGCCAGCAAGACCTCGGTACAGGCCGGGGAGCTGTTTTTT.